Below are 17 T cell receptor beta chains sequenced from a single sample in a study of shared clonotypes between healthy human individuals. TCRdb's table, derived via immunoSEQ multiplex PCR, lists solely in-frame clones and lacks some. The repertoire holds 1,500,000 or so clones, with roughly 98.5% as singletons. Sequenced sample: naive CD4+ T cells sorted from blood. Subset: CD45RA+ positively selected. These receptors were collected from a young man in good health.

This chain links TRBV28 with TRBJ1-2; the D gene is possibly TRBD1 (5 bases). This CDR3 region has 16 residues. Trimming took off 4 bases at V and 2 bases at J, with 17 bases between the two ends. The V gene's germline CDR1 is MDHEN and CDR2 SYDVKM. The CDR3, as DNA: TGTGCCAGCAGTTCGAACAAGAAGACAGCGAACTATGGCTACACCTTC. Protein: CASSSNKKTANYGYTF.

The genes are TRBV30 and TRBJ1-2, with TRBD1 identical over 9 bases. The V gene's germline CDR1 is GTSNPN and CDR2 SVGIG (reference sequence). The CDR3 consists of 15 residues. Unmatched junction bases numbered 7, after V lost 3 bases and J lost 2 bases. In DNA, the CDR3 is TGTGCCTGGAGCCTCTCCGGGACAGGGAACTATGGCTACACCTTC. Amino acid sequence: CAWSLSGTGNYGYTF. Complete variable domain (other parts from reference TRBV30 and TRBJ1-2): SQTIHQWPATLVQPVGSPLSLECTVEGTSNPNLYWYRQAAGRGLQLLFYSVGIGQISSEVPQNLSASRPQDRQFILSSKKLLLSDSGFYLCAWSLSGTGNYGYTFGSGTRLTVV.

Comments on this clone: This same CDR3 is encoded by further DNA sequences in the sample. V is TRBV13 and J is TRBJ2-3; D is unclear. V was pared by 5 bases and J by 2 bases, with 8 bases between. This CDR3 spans 13 amino acids. Germline CDR1 and CDR2: PRHDT and FYEKMQ (reference sequence). CDR3 sequence reads: CASSPGPTDTQYF. In nucleotides, the CDR3 is TGTGCCAGCAGCCCCGGTCCCACAGATACGCAGTATTTT.

The chain uses TRBV5-4 and TRBJ2-3; tentatively, D is TRBD2 (6 bases). Trimming shortened V by 2 bases and J by 2 bases, and 12 bases separated the two germline ends. This CDR3 is 15 amino acids long. CDR1 and CDR2 from the germline V gene are SGHNT and YYREEE (reference sequence). CDR3 residues: CASSFPAGPTDTQYF. CDR3 DNA sequence: TGTGCCAGCAGCTTTCCTGCGGGACCCACAGATACGCAGTATTTT.

This clone appeared a single time. This rearrangement joins TRBV5-1 to TRBJ2-1; perhaps TRBD2 as D (5 bases). Trimming pared 7 bases from V and 7 bases from J, leaving 9 bases between. The germline gives CDR1 SGHRS, CDR2 YFSETQ. This CDR3 has 11 amino acids. The CDR3 bases are TGCGCCAGCCGCTCGGGGAATGAGCAGTTCTTC. It translates to CASRSGNEQFF.

The table lists this clone with a count of one. The V and J genes are TRBV29-1 and TRBJ1-5, with a tentative D call TRBD1 (5 bases). The germline V and J ends were trimmed by 6 bases and 5 bases, with 17 bases remaining between them. From germline, CDR1 is SQVTM and CDR2 ANQGSEA. The length of the CDR3 is 14 residues. CDR3 sequence: CSVTTGPNDQPQHF. In nucleotides, the CDR3 is TGCAGCGTCACCACAGGACCAAACGATCAGCCCCAGCATTTT.

The chain links TRBV30 to TRBJ1-1; a weak D match, TRBD1 (6 bases). The CDR3 is 13 residues long. Germline values: CDR1 GTSNPN, CDR2 SVGIG (reference sequence). V was clipped by 5 bases and J by 0 bases, with 10 bases between them. CDR3 bases: TGTGCCTGGTCCAGGACAGTGAACACTGAAGCTTTCTTT. It specifies CAWSRTVNTEAFF.

The V and J genes are TRBV18 and TRBJ2-5; D perhaps matches TRBD2 (5 bases). Germline V CDR1 and CDR2: KGHSH, LQKENI. The CDR3 has 15 residues. V was clipped by 2 bases and J by 3 bases, with 13 bases between them. In nucleotides, the CDR3 is TGTGCCAGCTCACCAGAACTAGGCGGCAAAGAGACCCAGTACTTC. Amino acids: CASSPELGGKETQYF.

The chain links TRBV9 to TRBJ2-3, with 9 bases identical to TRBD2. Germline CDR1 and CDR2: SGDLS and YYNGEE. After removal of 0 bases from V and 12 bases from J, the junction contained 14 bases not matched to a gene. The CDR3 consists of 16 residues. The CDR3 loop reads CASSVDSREGYTNQYF. CDR3 coding DNA: TGTGCCAGCAGCGTAGATTCGCGGGAGGGATACACCAATCAGTATTTT.

The chain recombines TRBV5-1 with TRBJ1-1, with 7 bases identical to TRBD1. V shed 3 bases and J 6 bases; nucleotides not matched to a gene: 14. This CDR3 is 16 amino acids long. The germline gives CDR1 SGHRS, CDR2 YFSETQ. This chain's CDR3 is CASSSSGTVLGAEAFF. CDR3 nucleotide sequence: TGCGCCAGCAGCTCATCCGGGACAGTCTTAGGTGCTGAAGCTTTCTTT. The full variable domain, in which reference TRBV5-1 and TRBJ1-1 provide the parts outside the CDR3, is KAGVTQTPRYLIKTRGQQVTLSCSPISGHRSVSWYQQTPGQGLQFLFEYFSETQRNKGNFPGRFSGRQFSNSRSEMNVSTLELGDSALYLCASSSSGTVLGAEAFFGQGTRLTVV.

The chain has TRBV6-1 and TRBJ2-5; D gene uncertain. V lost 8 bases to trimming and J lost 4 bases, with 8 bases between them. CDR3 length: 11 residues. Germline V lookup: CDR1 MNHNS, CDR2 SASEGT. The CDR3, as DNA: TGTGCCAGCCAGGTGATAGAGACCCAGTACTTC. Protein product: CASQVIETQYF.

The chain combines TRBV18 with TRBJ2-2; D ambiguous. V was shortened by 2 bases and J by 1 base, with 11 bases between the two germline ends. This CDR3 spans 16 amino acids. Germline CDR1 is KGHSH and CDR2 is LQKENI. The CDR3: CASSPKIPWNTGELFF. Written as DNA, the CDR3 is TGTGCCAGCTCACCAAAAATCCCTTGGAACACCGGGGAGCTGTTTTTT.

As regards this clone: Compared with germline, one end of the junction differs, possibly owing to a read error. The chain employs TRBV7-7 and TRBJ2-1, with D perhaps TRBD2 (6 bases). From germline, CDR1 is SSHAT and CDR2 FNYEAQ (reference sequence). This CDR3 has 14 amino acids. The CDR3 DNA reads TGTGCTAGCAGCTTGCGGGGTCCGAACAATGAGCAGTTCTTC. Protein product: CASSLRGPNNEQFF.

The genes are TRBV27 and TRBJ2-1, with TRBD2 identical over 10 bases. The junction had 8 bases not matched to a gene; V was cut back by 3 bases and J by 6 bases. CDR3 size: 16 residues. CDR1 is MNHEY and CDR2 is SMNVEV in the germline V gene (reference sequence). In nucleotides, the CDR3 is TGTGCCAGCAGTTTTTTCGGGGTAGCGGGAGGCAATGAGCAGTTCTTC. Translated, it gives CASSFFGVAGGNEQFF.

In its sample, this clone was seen once. The rearrangement uses TRBV7-3 and TRBJ2-5, with a tentative D call TRBD2 (5 bases). Between the trimmed V and J ends, which lost 4 bases and 4 bases, there was a span of 10 bases. Germline assignment: CDR1 SGHTA and CDR2 FQGTGA. The CDR3 extends over 13 amino acids. Written as DNA, the CDR3 is TGTGCCAGCAGCTCCGGGGTCGGAGAGACCCAGTACTTC. Protein sequence: CASSSGVGETQYF.

V usage is TRBV4-1 and J usage is TRBJ2-1, with a tentative D call TRBD2 (6 bases). CDR1 MGHRA and CDR2 YSYEKL come from the germline V gene. The CDR3 consists of 12 residues. The V gene lost 2 bases and the J gene lost 10 bases, with 9 bases spanning the gap. In nucleotides, the CDR3 is TGCGCCAGCAGCCAACCCCTAGCGGAGCAGTTCTTC. Encoded protein: CASSQPLAEQFF.

This chain joins TRBV21-1 and TRBJ2-7. TRBV21-1 counts as a pseudogene. The CDR3 loop spans 18 amino acids. CDR3 sequence reads: CASSKGGKGQASPYEQYF. The CDR3 nucleotides read TGTGCCAGCAGCAAAGGTGGTAAAGGGCAGGCATCTCCCTACGAGCAGTACTTC.